The 2 T cell receptor beta chains reported below all come from one sample, sequenced in a study of blood T cell repertoires in COVID-19. The assay was immunoSEQ multiplex PCR, and TCRdb's table has in-frame clones only and misses some. The sample has around 470,000 clones, less than 95% seen once; the top ten hold 0.55% to 0.75%. Sequencing used PBMCs or T cells enriched from blood (not recorded which). Receptors were obtained from a man aged 18 to 29 who had recovered from COVID-19.

With respect to this clone: Other DNA variants within this sample encode the same CDR3. The CDR3 nucleotides are TGTGCCAGCAGCCCCGGACAGATGAACACTGAAGCTTTCTTT. Translated, it gives CASSPGQMNTEAFF. This chain uses TRBV4-2 with TRBJ1-1, with D possibly matching TRBD1 (6 bases). Germline V gives CDR1 LGHNA, CDR2 YNFKEQ. The CDR3 contains 14 residues. V was cut by 4 bases and J by 0 bases, with 9 bases left in between.

The chain uses TRBV7-2 and TRBJ1-2; D is possibly TRBD1 (5 bases). The V and J ends lost 5 bases and 0 bases respectively, with 13 bases between them. Germline V CDR1 and CDR2: SGHTA, FQGNSA. The CDR3 has 15 residues. The CDR3 coding sequence is TGTGCCAGCAGCCCGAGAGCAGGGTCTAACTATGGCTACACCTTC. Residues: CASSPRAGSNYGYTF.